These 11 T cell receptor beta chains came from one sample sequenced in a study of blood T cell repertoires in COVID-19. The data were produced by immunoSEQ multiplex PCR, yet TCRdb's version contains in-frame clones alone and is incomplete. This table holds 300,000 or so clones, about 90% found once. The sequenced sample consisted of PBMCs or T cells enriched from blood (not recorded which). Receptor source: a woman under 40 who had recovered from COVID-19.

The sample holds one count of this clone. The DNA of the CDR3 is TGCGCCAGCAGCTCAGAGGGTCAGAACACTGAAGCTTTCTTT. Translating it yields CASSSEGQNTEAFF. The gene calls are TRBV5-1 and TRBJ1-1, with no clear D. CDR3 length equals 14 residues. The ends were cut back, 3 bases at V and 1 base at J, with 10 bases in the middle. CDR1 is SGHRS and CDR2 is YFSETQ in the germline V gene.

This sequence joins TRBV4-3 and TRBJ2-2; possible D gene TRBD2, 6 bases. V lost 5 bases to trimming and J lost 1 base, with 11 bases between them. The CDR3 is made up of 15 amino acids. CDR1 LGHNA and CDR2 YSLEER come from the germline V gene. The CDR3 bases are TGCGCCAGCAGCACCACCGGGAGGAACACCGGGGAGCTGTTTTTT. As protein: CASSTTGRNTGELFF.

The chain employs TRBV9 and TRBJ2-3; TRBD2 agrees at 11 bases. Germline CDR1 SGDLS, CDR2 YYNGEE. The CDR3 loop spans 16 amino acids. Trimming cost V 3 bases and J 1 base; bases outside gene matches: 4. CDR3 loop: CASSGSGLAGTDTQYF. CDR3 nucleotides: TGTGCCAGCAGCGGCTCGGGACTAGCGGGCACAGATACGCAGTATTTT.

The V and J genes are TRBV10-3 and TRBJ2-3; 10 bases line up with TRBD1. CDR3 size: 14 residues. The germline V gene has CDR1 ENHRY and CDR2 SYGVKD. The trim removed 6 bases at V and 6 bases at J, leaving 6 bases unmatched. This CDR3 is CAIRSGTGADTQYF. CDR3 DNA: TGTGCCATCAGATCCGGGACAGGGGCGGATACGCAGTATTTT.

This sequence joins TRBV14 and TRBJ2-2, with a weak D call TRBD2 (6 bases). Germline values: CDR1 SGHDN, CDR2 FVKESK. This CDR3 comprises 16 residues. With 4 bases removed from V and 3 bases from J, the gap between germline ends came to 15 bases. The CDR3 reads CASSRTAGFDTGELFF. CDR3 sequence (DNA): TGTGCCAGCAGCCGAACCGCGGGGTTCGACACCGGGGAGCTGTTTTTT. The full variable domain, completed using reference TRBV14 and TRBJ2-2, is EAGVTQFPSHSVIEKGQTVTLRCDPISGHDNLYWYRRVMGKEIKFLLHFVKESKQDESGMPNNRFLAERTGGTYSTLKVQPAELEDSGVYFCASSRTAGFDTGELFFGEGSRLTVL.

CDR3 DNA: TGTGCCTGGAGTGCGGGACAGGGAGGTCCAGAGACCCAGTACTTC. Its protein is CAWSAGQGGPETQYF. V and J are TRBV30 and TRBJ2-5; TRBD1 matches 9 bases. The CDR3 loop spans 15 amino acids. V shed 1 base and J 4 bases; nucleotides not matched to a gene: 7. Germline lookup yields CDR1 GTSNPN and CDR2 SVGIG (reference sequence).

The CDR3 loop is CASSITPNEQFF. CDR3 in DNA: TGTGCCAGTAGTATAACTCCCAATGAGCAGTTCTTC. The rearrangement joins TRBV19 to TRBJ2-1; no clear D gene. CDR3 length equals 12 residues. Per the germline V gene, CDR1 is LNHDA and CDR2 is SQIVND (reference sequence). Trimming took 2 bases from V and 6 from J, leaving 5 bases between them.

This chain links TRBV29-1 with TRBJ2-3; 8 bases are shared with TRBD1. Germline CDR1 and CDR2: SQVTM and ANQGSEA. The CDR3 has 13 amino acids. V was clipped by 4 bases and J by 4 bases; unmatched bases: 4. The DNA for the CDR3 is TGCAGCGTTGGACAGGGGATAGCAGATACGCAGTATTTT. The encoded protein is CSVGQGIADTQYF.

This clone was seen more than once but under ten times. The genes are TRBV30 and TRBJ2-7, with 8 bases fitting TRBD1. Germline V gene lookup returns CDR1 GTSNPN and CDR2 SVGIG (reference sequence). V lost 4 bases, J lost 1 base, and 3 bases stayed unmatched. CDR3 length: 13 residues. CDR3 sequence reads: CAWKRTGSYEQYF. CDR3 in DNA: TGTGCCTGGAAAAGGACAGGGTCCTACGAGCAGTACTTC. Based on the CDR3 plus reference TRBV30 and TRBJ2-7, the full variable domain is SQTIHQWPATLVQPVGSPLSLECTVEGTSNPNLYWYRQAAGRGLQLLFYSVGIGQISSEVPQNLSASRPQDRQFILSSKKLLLSDSGFYLCAWKRTGSYEQYFGPGTRLTVT.

The J gene is TRBJ2-1, the V gene TRBV11-2; 7 bases align to TRBD2. The junction had 5 bases not matched to a gene; V was cut back by 1 base and J by 5 bases. Looked up from germline, CDR1 is SGHAT and CDR2 is FQNNGV. The CDR3 extends over 15 amino acids. CDR3 DNA: TGTGCCAGCAGCTTAGTCGGGGGGAACGACAATGAGCAGTTCTTC. Translating gives CASSLVGGNDNEQFF.

The rearrangement uses TRBV27 and TRBJ1-2, with D possibly TRBD1 on 5 matching bases. Germline V gives CDR1 MNHEY, CDR2 SMNVEV (reference sequence). With 5 bases removed from V and 8 bases from J, the gap between germline ends came to 18 bases. The CDR3 runs 14 residues. CDR3 DNA sequence: TGTGCCAGCAGTCCCCTGGGGGGGGGTATAGGCTACACCTTC. Translating it yields CASSPLGGGIGYTF.